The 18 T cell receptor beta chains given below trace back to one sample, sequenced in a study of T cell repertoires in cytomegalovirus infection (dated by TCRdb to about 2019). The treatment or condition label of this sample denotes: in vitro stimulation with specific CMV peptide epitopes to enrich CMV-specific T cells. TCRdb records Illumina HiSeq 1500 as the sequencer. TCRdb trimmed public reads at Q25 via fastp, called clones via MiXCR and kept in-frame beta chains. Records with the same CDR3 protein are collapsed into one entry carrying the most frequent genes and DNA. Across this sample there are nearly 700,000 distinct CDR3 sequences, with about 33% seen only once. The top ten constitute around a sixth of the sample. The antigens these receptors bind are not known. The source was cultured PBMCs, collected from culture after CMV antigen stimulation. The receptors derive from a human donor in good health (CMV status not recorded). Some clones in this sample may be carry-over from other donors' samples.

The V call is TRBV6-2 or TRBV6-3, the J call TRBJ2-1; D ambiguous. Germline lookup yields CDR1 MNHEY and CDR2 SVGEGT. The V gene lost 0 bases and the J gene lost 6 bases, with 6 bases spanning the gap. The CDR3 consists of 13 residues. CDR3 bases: TGTGCCAGCAGTTACTCGGTAATCAATGAGCAGTTCTTC. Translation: CASSYSVINEQFF.

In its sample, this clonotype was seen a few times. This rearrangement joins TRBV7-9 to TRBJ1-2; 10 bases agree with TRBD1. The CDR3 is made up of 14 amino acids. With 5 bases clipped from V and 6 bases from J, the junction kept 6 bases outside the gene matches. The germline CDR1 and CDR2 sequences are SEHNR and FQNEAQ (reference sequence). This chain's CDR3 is CASSEAGTGDGYTF. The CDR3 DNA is TGTGCCAGCAGCGAAGCCGGGACAGGGGATGGCTACACCTTC.

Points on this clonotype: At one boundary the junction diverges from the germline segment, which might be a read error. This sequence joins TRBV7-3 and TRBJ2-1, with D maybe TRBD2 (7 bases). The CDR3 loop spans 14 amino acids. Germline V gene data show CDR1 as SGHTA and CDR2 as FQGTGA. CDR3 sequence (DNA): TGTGCGAGCAAGGGCGGGGGCCCCTACAATGAGCAGTTCTTC. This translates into CASKGGGPYNEQFF.

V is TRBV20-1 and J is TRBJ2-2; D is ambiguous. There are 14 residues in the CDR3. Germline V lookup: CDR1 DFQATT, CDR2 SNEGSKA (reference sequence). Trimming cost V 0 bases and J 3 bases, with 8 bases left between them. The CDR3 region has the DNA TGCAGTGCTAGAGAGGGCTATGACACCGGGGAGCTGTTTTTT. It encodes CSAREGYDTGELFF.

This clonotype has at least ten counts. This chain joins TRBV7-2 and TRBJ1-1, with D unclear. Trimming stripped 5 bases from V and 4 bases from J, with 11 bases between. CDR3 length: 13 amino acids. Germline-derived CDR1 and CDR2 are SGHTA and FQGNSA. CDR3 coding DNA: TGTGCCAGCAGCACATTATGGGGCACTGAAGCTTTCTTT. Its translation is CASSTLWGTEAFF.

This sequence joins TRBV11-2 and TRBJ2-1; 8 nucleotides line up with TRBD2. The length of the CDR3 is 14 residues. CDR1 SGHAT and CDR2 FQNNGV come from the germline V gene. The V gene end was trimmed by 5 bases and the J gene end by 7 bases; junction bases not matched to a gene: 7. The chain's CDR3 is CASSPWTSLNEQFF. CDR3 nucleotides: TGTGCCAGCAGCCCCTGGACTAGCTTAAATGAGCAGTTCTTC. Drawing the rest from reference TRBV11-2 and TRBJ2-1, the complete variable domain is EAGVAQSPRYKIIEKRQSVAFWCNPISGHATLYWYQQILGQGPKLLIQFQNNGVVDDSQLPKDRFSAERLKGVDSTLKIQPAKLEDSAVYLCASSPWTSLNEQFFGPGTRLTVL.

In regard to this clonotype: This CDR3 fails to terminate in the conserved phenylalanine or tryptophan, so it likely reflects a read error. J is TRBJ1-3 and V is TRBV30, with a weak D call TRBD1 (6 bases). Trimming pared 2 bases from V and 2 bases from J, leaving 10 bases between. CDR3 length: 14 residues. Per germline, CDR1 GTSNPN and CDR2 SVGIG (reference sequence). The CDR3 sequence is CAWSFRQAGNTIYS. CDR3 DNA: TGTGCCTGGAGTTTCCGACAGGCTGGAAACACCATATATTCT.

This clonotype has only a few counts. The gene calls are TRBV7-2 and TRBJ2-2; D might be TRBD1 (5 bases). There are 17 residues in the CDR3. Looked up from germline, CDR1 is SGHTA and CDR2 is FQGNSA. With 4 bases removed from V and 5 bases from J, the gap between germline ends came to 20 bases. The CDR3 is CASSSNVLGATTGELFF. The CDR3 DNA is TGTGCCAGCAGCTCAAATGTGCTTGGGGCGACGACCGGGGAGCTGTTTTTT. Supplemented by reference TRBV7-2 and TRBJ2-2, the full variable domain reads GAGVSQSPSNKVTEKGKDVELRCDPISGHTALYWYRQSLGQGLEFLIYFQGNSAPDKSGLPSDRFSAERTGGSVSTLTIQRTQQEDSAVYLCASSSNVLGATTGELFFGEGSRLTVL.

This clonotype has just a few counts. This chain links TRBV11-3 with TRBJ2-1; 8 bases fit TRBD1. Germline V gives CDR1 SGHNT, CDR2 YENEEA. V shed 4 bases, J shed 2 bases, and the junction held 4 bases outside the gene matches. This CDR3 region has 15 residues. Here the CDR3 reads CASSYGQGTYNEQFF. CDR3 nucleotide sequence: TGTGCCAGCAGCTACGGACAGGGTACCTACAATGAGCAGTTCTTC.

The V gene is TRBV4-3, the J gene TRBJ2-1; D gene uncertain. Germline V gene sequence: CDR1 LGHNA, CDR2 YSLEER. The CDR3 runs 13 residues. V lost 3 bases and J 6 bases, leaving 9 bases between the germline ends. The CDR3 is CASSHAASNEQFF. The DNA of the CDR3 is TGCGCCAGCAGCCATGCCGCCTCCAATGAGCAGTTCTTC.

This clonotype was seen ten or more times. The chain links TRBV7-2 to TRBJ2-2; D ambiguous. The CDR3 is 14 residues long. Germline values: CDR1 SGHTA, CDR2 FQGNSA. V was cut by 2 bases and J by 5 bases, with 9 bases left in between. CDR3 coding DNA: TGTGCCAGCAGCTTAAGGAGAGCGACCGGGGAGCTGTTTTTT. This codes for CASSLRRATGELFF.

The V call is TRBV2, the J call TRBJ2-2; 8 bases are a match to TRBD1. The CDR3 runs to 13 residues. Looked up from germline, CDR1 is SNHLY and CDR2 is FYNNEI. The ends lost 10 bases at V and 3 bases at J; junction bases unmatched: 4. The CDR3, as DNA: TGTGCCACGACAGGGGAATACACCGGGGAGCTGTTTTTT. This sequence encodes CATTGEYTGELFF.

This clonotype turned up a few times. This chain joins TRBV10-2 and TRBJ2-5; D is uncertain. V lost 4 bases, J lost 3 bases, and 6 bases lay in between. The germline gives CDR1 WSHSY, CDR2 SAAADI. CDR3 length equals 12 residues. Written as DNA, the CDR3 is TGCGCCAGCAGTGCAGCCGAAGAGACCCAGTACTTC. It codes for CASSAAEETQYF.

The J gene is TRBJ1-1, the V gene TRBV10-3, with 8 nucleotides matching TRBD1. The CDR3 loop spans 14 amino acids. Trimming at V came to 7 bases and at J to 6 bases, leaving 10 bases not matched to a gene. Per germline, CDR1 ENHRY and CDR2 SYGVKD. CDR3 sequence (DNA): TGTGCCATCACCCGGACAGGGAGGGATTCTGAAGCTTTCTTT. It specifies CAITRTGRDSEAFF.

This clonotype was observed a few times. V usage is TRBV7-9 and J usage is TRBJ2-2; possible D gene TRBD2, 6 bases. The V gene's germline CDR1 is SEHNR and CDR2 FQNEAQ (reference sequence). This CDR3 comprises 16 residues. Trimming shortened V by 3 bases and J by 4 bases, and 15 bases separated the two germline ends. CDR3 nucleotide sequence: TGTGCCAGCAGCTTTTGGGGGGTCTCCCCCACCGGGGAGCTGTTTTTT. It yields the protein CASSFWGVSPTGELFF.

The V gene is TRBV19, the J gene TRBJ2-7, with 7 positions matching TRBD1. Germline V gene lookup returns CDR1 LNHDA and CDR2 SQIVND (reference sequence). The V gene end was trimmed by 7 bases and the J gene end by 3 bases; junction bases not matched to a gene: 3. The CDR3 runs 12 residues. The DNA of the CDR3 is TGTGCCAGTACCGGGGACAGCTACGAGCAGTACTTC. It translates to CASTGDSYEQYF.

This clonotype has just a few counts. CDR3 amino acids: CASSFWDRTDTQYF. CDR3 DNA: TGTGCCAGCAGCTTCTGGGACCGCACAGATACGCAGTATTTT. The chain is built from TRBV7-2 and TRBJ2-3, with D perhaps matching TRBD1 or TRBD2 (5 bases each). CDR3 length equals 14 residues. V lost 3 bases and J 1 base, leaving 8 bases between the germline ends. Germline loops: CDR1 SGHTA, CDR2 FQGNSA.

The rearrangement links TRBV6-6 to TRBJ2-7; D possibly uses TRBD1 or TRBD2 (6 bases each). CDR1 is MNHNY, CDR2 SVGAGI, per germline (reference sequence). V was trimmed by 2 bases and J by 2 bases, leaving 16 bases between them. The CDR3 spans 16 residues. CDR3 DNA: TGTGCCAGCAGTTACGCCGGGGGCAATTTCGCCTACGAGCAGTACTTC. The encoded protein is CASSYAGGNFAYEQYF.